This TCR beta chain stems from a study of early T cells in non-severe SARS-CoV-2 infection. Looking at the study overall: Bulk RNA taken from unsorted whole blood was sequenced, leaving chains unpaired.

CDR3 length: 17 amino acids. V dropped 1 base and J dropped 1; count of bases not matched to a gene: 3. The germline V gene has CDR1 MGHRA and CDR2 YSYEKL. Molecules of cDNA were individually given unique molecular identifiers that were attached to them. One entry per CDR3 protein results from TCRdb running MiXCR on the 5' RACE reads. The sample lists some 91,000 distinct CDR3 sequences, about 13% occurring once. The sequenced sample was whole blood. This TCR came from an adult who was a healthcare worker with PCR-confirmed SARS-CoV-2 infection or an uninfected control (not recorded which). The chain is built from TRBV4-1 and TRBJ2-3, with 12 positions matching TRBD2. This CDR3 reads CASSQAGLAGGTDTQYF. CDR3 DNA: TGCGCCAGCAGCCAAGCGGGACTAGCGGGCGGCACAGATACGCAGTATTTT.